Shown below are 25 T cell receptor beta chains from a single sample sequenced in a study of T-cell reconstitution after alpha-beta-depleted transplantation in children. Preparation of the TCRbeta library involved a method that used unique molecular identifiers. One entry per CDR3 protein results from TCRdb running MiXCR on the PCR reads. The data contain over 200,000 distinct CDR3 sequences, approximately 17% of them singletons. The sample was PBMCs, mostly from graft donor cells, taken 360 days after TCRalphabeta/CD19-depleted stem cell transplant. The receptor source for this set is a male patient aged 2-9 years who had a stem cell transplant for acute lymphoblastic leukemia, so the T cells may come from the graft donor.

This clonotype has a handful of counts. The rearrangement links TRBV12-3 or TRBV12-4 to TRBJ2-1; D possibly matches TRBD1 or TRBD2 (5 bases each). This CDR3 is built from 14 residues. Trimming left V 6 bases short and J 4 bases short, with 13 bases between. The CDR3 region has the DNA TGTGCCAGCAGCCCCGGGACGCGTTACAATGAGCAGTTCTTC. Its translation is CASSPGTRYNEQFF.

This clonotype was seen a handful of times. J is TRBJ1-2 and V is TRBV27; D is unclear. The germline CDR1 and CDR2 sequences are MNHEY and SMNVEV (reference sequence). Trimming took off 1 base at V and 3 bases at J, with 12 bases between the two ends. This CDR3 comprises 15 residues. CDR3 in DNA: TGTGCCAGCAGTTTATTCGGTCCGGTTGACTATGGCTACACCTTC. Protein sequence: CASSLFGPVDYGYTF.

This clonotype was detected a few times. This chain joins TRBV7-2 and TRBJ1-2; D remains ambiguous. The germline V gene has CDR1 SGHTA and CDR2 FQGNSA. The CDR3 spans 13 residues. Trimming removed 5 bases at V and 0 bases at J, with 7 bases between. CDR3 protein: CASSPRANYGYTF. Written as DNA, the CDR3 is TGTGCCAGCAGCCCCAGAGCTAACTATGGCTACACCTTC.

This clonotype was seen ten or more times. The rearrangement uses TRBV4-3 and TRBJ1-1; D is unclear. CDR3 length equals 14 residues. The germline V gene has CDR1 LGHNA and CDR2 YSLEER. The V end lost 1 base, the J end lost 1 base, and 7 bases lay between the germline ends. The CDR3 protein is CASSQVEQNTEAFF. CDR3 DNA sequence: TGCGCCAGCAGCCAAGTTGAGCAGAACACTGAAGCTTTCTTT.

This chain uses TRBV12-3 or TRBV12-4 with TRBJ1-5; perhaps TRBD1 as D (5 bases). This CDR3 contains 15 residues. The ends were cut back, 5 bases at V and 2 bases at J, with 13 bases in the middle. CDR3: CASSTGITGNQPQHF. DNA for the CDR3: TGTGCCAGCAGTACAGGAATCACAGGCAATCAGCCCCAGCATTTT.

This clonotype was found a few times. The V call is TRBV15, the J call TRBJ1-5, with unresolved D. The CDR3 runs to 15 residues. Trimming pared 0 bases from V and 4 bases from J, leaving 10 bases between. CDR1 LNHNV and CDR2 YYDKDF come from the germline V gene (reference sequence). In DNA form, the CDR3 reads TGTGCCACCAGCAGAGATCGCTCAGCGAATCAGCCCCAGCATTTT. Protein sequence: CATSRDRSANQPQHF.

The J gene is TRBJ1-2, the V gene TRBV20-1; D not resolved. V was clipped by 5 bases and J by 6 bases, with 19 bases between them. The CDR3 is 14 residues long. Germline V gene sequence: CDR1 DFQATT, CDR2 SNEGSKA (reference sequence). Here the CDR3 DNA reads TGCAGTGCTGTCCGACCGTCACCGGTTCATGGCTACACCTTC. Protein: CSAVRPSPVHGYTF.

This clonotype was detected many times. The chain recombines TRBV9 with TRBJ2-1; D is uncertain. The germline V gene has CDR1 SGDLS and CDR2 YYNGEE. The CDR3 consists of 14 residues. Deletions cut 3 bases from V and 5 bases from J, with 12 bases between. As DNA, the CDR3 is TGTGCCAGCAGCGCATTAGCAGTCGACAATGAGCAGTTCTTC. Translating it yields CASSALAVDNEQFF.

The chain uses TRBV5-6 and TRBJ2-4, with TRBD2 matching 12 bases. CDR1 SGHDT and CDR2 YYEEEE come from the germline V gene. This CDR3 comprises 15 residues. The ends lost 5 bases at V and 6 bases at J; junction bases unmatched: 6. CDR3 sequence (DNA): TGTGCCAGCAGGCCACTAGCGGGGGGCCCAAACATTCAGTACTTC. As protein: CASRPLAGGPNIQYF.

Ten or more counts support this clonotype. This chain links TRBV29-1 with TRBJ2-2; D remains unclear. Germline V gives CDR1 SQVTM, CDR2 ANQGSEA. The CDR3 sequence is 13 residues long. Trimming shortened V by 1 base and J by 5 bases, and 8 bases separated the two germline ends. The chain's CDR3 is CSVEASLTGELFF. The DNA for the CDR3 is TGCAGCGTTGAAGCCAGTCTAACCGGGGAGCTGTTTTTT.

This chain uses TRBV7-9 with TRBJ1-5; D possibly corresponds to TRBD1 (5 bases). V lost 5 bases and J 2 bases, leaving 13 bases between the germline ends. Germline V gene data show CDR1 as SEHNR and CDR2 as FQNEAQ (reference sequence). This CDR3 has 15 amino acids. The CDR3 DNA is TGTGCCAGCAGCCCGGACGGGACCGGCAATCAGCCCCAGCATTTT. Its translation: CASSPDGTGNQPQHF. Drawing the rest from reference TRBV7-9 and TRBJ1-5, the complete variable domain is DTGVSQNPRHKITKRGQNVTFRCDPISEHNRLYWYRQTLGQGPEFLTYFQNEAQLEKSRLLSDRFSAERPKGSFSTLEIQRTEQGDSAMYLCASSPDGTGNQPQHFGDGTRLSIL.

The rearrangement joins TRBV24-1 to TRBJ2-1; perhaps TRBD1 as D (5 bases). Between the trimmed V and J ends, which lost 11 bases and 2 bases, there was a span of 18 bases. CDR1 is KGHDR and CDR2 is SFDVKD in the germline V gene. The CDR3 sequence is 15 residues long. The CDR3 loop is CAILLRTSPYNEQFF. In DNA, the CDR3 is TGTGCCATTCTCCTAAGGACATCTCCCTACAATGAGCAGTTCTTC.

This clonotype was seen a handful of times. CDR3 in DNA: TGTGCCAGCGGGGAAACTAGCGGGGTCACAGATACGCAGTATTTT. Amino acids: CASGETSGVTDTQYF. This chain connects TRBV27 to TRBJ2-3; 10 bases match TRBD2. Germline lookup yields CDR1 MNHEY and CDR2 SMNVEV (reference sequence). J gave up 2 bases and V 8 bases, and 7 bases lay outside the gene matches. The CDR3 spans 15 residues.

V usage is TRBV10-3 and J usage is TRBJ2-3; 10 bases line up with TRBD1. CDR3 length: 17 amino acids. Germline CDR1 and CDR2: ENHRY and SYGVKD. V shed 4 bases and J 1 base; nucleotides not matched to a gene: 8. CDR3 in DNA: TGTGCCATCAGTGGTGACGGGACAGGGGAGGGCACAGATACGCAGTATTTT. It specifies CAISGDGTGEGTDTQYF.

This clonotype came up a few times. The chain combines TRBV7-2 with TRBJ1-1; weak D call: TRBD1 (5 bases). The germline V and J ends were trimmed by 6 bases and 5 bases, with 13 bases remaining between them. CDR1 SGHTA and CDR2 FQGNSA come from the germline V gene. The CDR3 runs 13 residues. CDR3 bases: TGTGCCAGCAGTTTGGGGGGGAGGACTGAAGCTTTCTTT. Protein sequence: CASSLGGRTEAFF. The full variable domain, with the rest looked up from reference TRBV7-2 and TRBJ1-1, is GAGVSQSPSNKVTEKGKDVELRCDPISGHTALYWYRQSLGQGLEFLIYFQGNSAPDKSGLPSDRFSAERTGGSVSTLTIQRTQQEDSAVYLCASSLGGRTEAFFGQGTRLTVV.

This clonotype has just a few counts. The chain is built from TRBV20-1 and TRBJ2-2, with no clear D. V was shortened by 3 bases and J by 2 bases, with 13 bases between the two germline ends. The CDR3 loop spans 15 amino acids. CDR1 and CDR2 from the germline V gene are DFQATT and SNEGSKA (reference sequence). CDR3 loop: CSASTQKTNTGELFF. In DNA form, the CDR3 reads TGCAGTGCTAGCACCCAAAAAACTAACACCGGGGAGCTGTTTTTT.

The sample holds a few counts of this clonotype. The chain uses TRBV7-8 and TRBJ2-3; tentative D call: TRBD2 (6 bases). The germline gives CDR1 SGHVS, CDR2 FQNEAQ. Trimming removed 5 bases from V and 1 base from J, with 16 bases in between. This CDR3 is built from 16 residues. The CDR3 sequence: CASSGGSVTRTDTQYF. The CDR3 region has the DNA TGTGCCAGCAGCGGGGGGTCGGTAACACGCACAGATACGCAGTATTTT.

In the case of this clonotype: Germline is not matched at one junction end, which may reflect a read error. The V and J genes are TRBV5-1 and TRBJ2-1, with TRBD1 matching over 8 bases. This CDR3 region has 16 residues. The germline gives CDR1 SGHRS, CDR2 YFSETQ. This chain's CDR3 is CGSSWTGTSSYNEQFF. The CDR3 DNA reads TGCGGCAGCAGCTGGACAGGGACAAGCTCCTACAATGAGCAGTTCTTC.

The CDR3 is CASSPTGGYTIYF. CDR3 bases: TGTGCCAGCAGCCCGACAGGGGGCTACACCATATATTTT. This chain joins TRBV3-1 and TRBJ1-3; 10 positions match TRBD1. Germline V lookup: CDR1 LGHDT, CDR2 YNNKEL (reference sequence). With V trimmed by 4 bases and J by 8 bases, 2 bases remained unmatched. CDR3 length: 13 residues.

This clonotype turned up a few times. V usage is TRBV15 and J usage is TRBJ1-4; D perhaps matches TRBD1 (6 bases). CDR3 length equals 14 residues. The germline V gene encodes CDR1 LNHNV and CDR2 YYDKDF (reference sequence). V was trimmed by 4 bases and J by 6 bases, leaving 12 bases between them. CDR3 sequence reads: CATSIGQYDEKLFF. The CDR3, as DNA: TGTGCCACCAGCATTGGACAGTACGATGAAAAACTGTTTTTT.

The V call is TRBV7-2, the J call TRBJ2-7; TRBD2 matches 11 bases. Germline trimming cut 2 bases from V and 3 bases from J; bases unmatched to any gene: 3. Germline loops: CDR1 SGHTA, CDR2 FQGNSA. The CDR3 totals 15 residues. This CDR3 reads CASSLTSGGHYEQYF. The DNA of the CDR3 is TGTGCCAGCAGCTTAACTAGCGGGGGCCACTACGAGCAGTACTTC.

This clonotype has ten or more counts. For the CDR3, the DNA is TGCGCCAGCAGCATTGGGGAGGTTTTTGACGAGCAGTACTTC. Translating gives CASSIGEVFDEQYF. The V and J genes are TRBV5-1 and TRBJ2-7, with D maybe TRBD2 (6 bases). The V end lost 4 bases, the J end lost 5 bases, and 16 bases lay between the germline ends. This CDR3 has 14 amino acids. CDR1 and CDR2 (germline): SGHRS, YFSETQ.

The chain links TRBV5-1 to TRBJ2-7, with 10 bases matching TRBD1. V gave up 4 bases and J gave up 6 bases; unmatched junction bases: 13. CDR3 length equals 16 residues. CDR1 is SGHRS, CDR2 YFSETQ, per germline. The DNA for the CDR3 is TGCGCCAGCAGCCAAAGACAGGGGGCAGGATCCGTCGAGCAGTACTTC. Protein: CASSQRQGAGSVEQYF.

The rearrangement uses TRBV10-3 and TRBJ2-7, with D hard to call. The germline V gene encodes CDR1 ENHRY and CDR2 SYGVKD. The CDR3 runs 14 residues. Trimming shortened V by 6 bases and J by 0 bases, and 12 bases separated the two germline ends. The CDR3 DNA follows: TGTGCCATCAGCCTCTCCTCGGACTCCTACGAGCAGTACTTC. Amino acid sequence: CAISLSSDSYEQYF.

The CDR3 region is CASSSRAGTSRYNEQFF. CDR3 sequence (DNA): TGTGCCAGCAGCTCTAGAGCCGGGACATCCCGATACAATGAGCAGTTCTTC. J is TRBJ2-1 and V is TRBV7-9; tentative D call: TRBD1 (6 bases). The CDR3 runs to 17 residues. Germline lookup yields CDR1 SEHNR and CDR2 FQNEAQ (reference sequence). Deletions cut 4 bases from V and 4 bases from J, with 20 bases between.